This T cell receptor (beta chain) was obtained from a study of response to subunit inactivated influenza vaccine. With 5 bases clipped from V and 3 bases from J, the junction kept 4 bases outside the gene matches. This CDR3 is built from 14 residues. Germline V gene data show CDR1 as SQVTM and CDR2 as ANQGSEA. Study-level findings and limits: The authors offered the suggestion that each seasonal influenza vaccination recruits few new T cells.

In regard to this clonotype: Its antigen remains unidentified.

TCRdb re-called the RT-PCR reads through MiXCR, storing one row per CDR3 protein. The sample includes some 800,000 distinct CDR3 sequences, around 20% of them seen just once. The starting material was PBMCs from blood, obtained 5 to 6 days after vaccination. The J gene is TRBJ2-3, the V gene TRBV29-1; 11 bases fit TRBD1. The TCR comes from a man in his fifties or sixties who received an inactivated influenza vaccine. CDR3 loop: CSVSGQGVTDTQYF. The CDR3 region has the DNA TGCAGCGTTTCGGGACAGGGGGTGACAGATACGCAGTATTTT.